This T cell receptor beta chain was identified during a study of blood T cell repertoires in COVID-19. About the research overall: Samples taken during acute and convalescent COVID-19 were collected in the United States, Italy and Spain. In each case, the material was cDNA or gDNA derived from T cells, B-cell-depleted T cells, or PBMCs.

Authors' processing steps: Reference gene primers were amplified, and this amplification served to estimate nucleated cell counts. The data were produced by immunoSEQ multiplex PCR, yet TCRdb's version contains in-frame clones alone and is incomplete. Clonal size and the V and J genes are those of that table, whereas D and trimming came from the DNA. Of about 230,000 clones in the sample, roughly 84% were seen once. Germline CDR1 and CDR2: SGDLS and YYNGEE. Trimming at V came to 0 bases and at J to 3 bases, leaving 7 bases not matched to a gene. The CDR3 has 17 amino acids. V is TRBV9 and J is TRBJ2-4; 9 bases match TRBD1. The sequencing sample was made of peripheral blood. This clonotype originated in a man aged 35 to 55 who had recovered from COVID-19. The CDR3 sequence: CASSVGQGGVLKNIQYF. In nucleotides, the CDR3 is TGTGCCAGCAGCGTAGGACAGGGGGGGGTCCTCAAAAACATTCAGTACTTC.